The text below deals with one T cell receptor beta chain. Participants spanned ages about 18 to 95 years and resided in 20 to 30 US areas. Participants' reported clinical history set cohort assignment. Profiling relied on immunoSEQ multiplex PCR, and the TCRdb table lists in-frame clones only, not all of them. Altogether almost 350,000 clones are present, about nine tenths being singletons, with the ten largest covering approximately 1%. V lost 5 bases to trimming and J lost 5 bases, with 15 bases between them. CDR3 length: 14 residues. Per germline, CDR1 SGHTA and CDR2 FQGTGA. The data stem from a study of blood T cell repertoires in COVID-19.

The sequencing sample was made of PBMCs or T cells enriched from blood (not recorded which). This TCR was recovered from a woman between 25 and 40 years old who had been exposed to COVID-19. The V and J genes are TRBV7-3 and TRBJ1-1; maybe TRBD1 (6 bases). This CDR3 reads CASSTQGGGTEAFF. Here the CDR3 DNA reads TGTGCCAGCAGCACCCAGGGAGGGGGAACTGAAGCTTTCTTT.